The 15 T cell receptor beta chains reported below all come from one sample, sequenced in a study of T cell responses to AZD1222 COVID-19 vaccine (dated by TCRdb to the early 2020s). This specimen's time point label, per the study, means: baseline before first vaccination. Receptor libraries were prepared by the immunoSEQ multiplex PCR assay. The immuneACCESS repertoire file appears here via TCRdb, limited to in-frame rearrangements. These files lack a portion of the clones; in checked studies, under half of the deficit traces to unresolved V genes, and the cause of the others is not known. Counted in this sample were about 130,000 clones; 84% of them appeared once. Of the sample, approximately 4% falls within the top ten clones. The starting material was peripheral blood, obtained on day 0 of AZD1222 vaccination. The source of these receptors is an adult in good health.

This clone is a singleton in its sample. This chain joins TRBV30 and TRBJ2-3, with D tentatively TRBD2 (6 bases). The CDR3 has 15 amino acids. V was cut by 3 bases and J by 0 bases, with 13 bases left in between. The germline V gene has CDR1 GTSNPN and CDR2 SVGIG (reference sequence). CDR3 sequence reads: CAWRLAEFSTDTQYF. The CDR3 DNA reads TGTGCCTGGAGGTTAGCGGAGTTTAGCACAGATACGCAGTATTTT.

CDR3 in DNA: TGTGCCAGCAGTGCAACCGAGGCGGGGGGGCTATACGAGCAGTACTTC. Translating it yields CASSATEAGGLYEQYF. The chain is built from TRBV6-1 and TRBJ2-7, with TRBD2 matching 9 bases. This CDR3 contains 16 residues. Germline assignment: CDR1 MNHNS and CDR2 SASEGT. Trimming cost V 4 bases and J 4 bases; bases outside gene matches: 11.

This clone was recorded a few times. The rearrangement uses TRBV30 and TRBJ1-5; 7 nucleotides line up with TRBD1. The CDR3 loop spans 14 amino acids. Trimming took 5 bases from V and 1 from J; bases not matched to a gene: 5. CDR1 and CDR2 (germline): GTSNPN, SVGIG (reference sequence). CDR3 loop: CAWATGVSNQPQHF. CDR3 nucleotide sequence: TGTGCCTGGGCCACAGGGGTGAGCAATCAGCCCCAGCATTTT.

This rearrangement joins TRBV6-5 to TRBJ2-5, with 9 positions matching TRBD1. The length of the CDR3 is 14 residues. V lost 11 bases, J lost 3 bases, and 10 bases stayed unmatched. The germline V gene encodes CDR1 MNHEY and CDR2 SVGAGI. The CDR3 DNA reads as TGTGCCGTCCCGGAGGACAGGGGAAAAGAGACCCAGTACTTC. This codes for CAVPEDRGKETQYF.

V gene TRBV3-1 (or the pseudogene TRBV3-2) combines with J gene TRBJ1-2; D is undetermined. The CDR3 has 12 residues. V was pared by 3 bases and J by 4 bases, with 6 bases between. In germline, CDR1 is LGHDT, CDR2 YNNKEL (reference sequence). CDR3 residues: CASSHLSYGYTF. The CDR3 DNA sequence: TGTGCCAGCAGCCACCTCAGCTATGGCTACACCTTC.

This clone was detected a few times. The rearrangement joins TRBV28 to TRBJ1-1, with 10 bases matching TRBD1. Trimming removed 3 bases from V and 11 bases from J; junction bases left unmatched: 6. Per germline, CDR1 MDHEN and CDR2 SYDVKM. The CDR3 is 13 residues long. The CDR3 is CASSFRQGASAFF. CDR3 nucleotide sequence: TGTGCCAGCAGTTTCAGACAGGGGGCAAGCGCTTTCTTT.

This clone occurred once. The chain uses TRBV20-1 and TRBJ1-5, with D perhaps matching TRBD1 (5 bases). With 4 bases removed from V and 5 bases from J, the gap between germline ends came to 6 bases. The CDR3 is 11 amino acids. Germline loops: CDR1 DFQATT, CDR2 SNEGSKA (reference sequence). The CDR3 here is CSAKGDQPQHF. The DNA of the CDR3 is TGCAGTGCTAAAGGGGATCAGCCCCAGCATTTT.

V usage is TRBV5-8 and J usage is TRBJ1-5, with 10 nucleotides matching TRBD1. This CDR3 spans 15 amino acids. CDR1 and CDR2 (germline): SGHTS, YDEGEE. Trimming at V came to 5 bases and at J to 1 base, leaving 3 bases not matched to a gene. CDR3 bases: TGTGCCAGCAGGGACAGGGGGTTAAGCAATCAGCCCCAGCATTTT. Residues: CASRDRGLSNQPQHF.

J is TRBJ2-1 and V is TRBV5-1; 9 nucleotides agree with TRBD1. The germline V gene encodes CDR1 SGHRS and CDR2 YFSETQ. The V segment lost 7 bases and the J segment 2 bases; nucleotides outside the gene matches: 4. The CDR3 contains 14 residues. Here the CDR3 DNA reads TGCGCCAGCTTCCGGGACAGGGCCTACAATGAGCAGTTCTTC. Translation: CASFRDRAYNEQFF.

Written as DNA, the CDR3 is TGTGCCAGCAGTTACTCGACAGGCTATGGCTACACCTTC. Protein: CASSYSTGYGYTF. The chain links TRBV6-5 to TRBJ1-2, with D possibly TRBD1 on 6 matching bases. CDR1 MNHEY and CDR2 SVGAGI come from the germline V gene. V lost 0 bases to trimming and J lost 4 bases, with 6 bases between them. This CDR3 has 13 amino acids.

This clone was detected only a few times. The CDR3 loop reads CASSPDRDLYGYTF. The CDR3 coding sequence is TGTGCCAGCAGTCCGGACAGGGACCTCTATGGCTACACCTTC. The J gene is TRBJ1-2, the V gene TRBV6-5; 8 positions agree with TRBD1. Trimming cost V 5 bases and J 4 bases; bases outside gene matches: 6. CDR3 size: 14 residues. The germline V gene has CDR1 MNHEY and CDR2 SVGAGI.

The genes are TRBV30 and TRBJ2-2; D possibly corresponds to TRBD2 (7 bases). Germline V CDR1 and CDR2: GTSNPN, SVGIG (reference sequence). Trimming removed 4 bases at V and 5 bases at J, with 17 bases between. The CDR3 loop spans 15 amino acids. In DNA, the CDR3 is TGTGCCTGGAATGAGGCGGGGGCGTTTACCGGGGAGCTGTTTTTT. Its translation: CAWNEAGAFTGELFF.

A remark on this clone: This CDR3 is also generated by other DNA sequences in the sample. The chain joins TRBV18 to TRBJ1-1, with 7 bases fitting TRBD1. The CDR3 totals 14 residues. The V gene end was trimmed by 2 bases and the J gene end by 2 bases; junction bases not matched to a gene: 2. Germline-derived CDR1 and CDR2 are KGHSH and LQKENI. The CDR3 is CASSPGTVNTEAFF. CDR3 nucleotides: TGTGCCAGCTCACCAGGGACAGTCAACACTGAAGCTTTCTTT. Based on the CDR3 plus reference TRBV18 and TRBJ1-1, the full variable domain is NAGVMQNPRHLVRRRGQEARLRCSPMKGHSHVYWYRQLPEEGLKFMVYLQKENIIDESGMPKERFSAEFPKEGPSILRIQQVVRGDSAAYFCASSPGTVNTEAFFGQGTRLTVV.

This clone was observed a handful of times. The chain has TRBV7-9 and TRBJ1-1; D is perhaps TRBD1 (5 bases). This CDR3 has 15 residues. Looked up from germline, CDR1 is SEHNR and CDR2 is FQNEAQ (reference sequence). V was shortened by 1 base and J by 1 base, with 10 bases between the two germline ends. CDR3 amino acids: CASSLENRGNTEAFF. Here the CDR3 DNA reads TGTGCCAGCAGCTTAGAGAATAGGGGGAACACTGAAGCTTTCTTT.

The genes are TRBV5-6 and TRBJ2-1; D may be TRBD1 or TRBD2 (5 bases each). The CDR3 covers 16 residues. Germline V gene sequence: CDR1 SGHDT, CDR2 YYEEEE. The V end was cut by 0 bases, the J end by 2 bases, with 12 bases between. The CDR3 spells CASSLVGEQTYNEQFF. As DNA, the CDR3 is TGTGCCAGCAGCTTGGTGGGGGAGCAAACCTACAATGAGCAGTTCTTC.